This passage covers 4 T cell receptor beta chains from one sample sequenced in a study of glioma-infiltrating T cells after dendritic cell vaccination. This table comes from immunoSEQ multiplex PCR, and its TCRdb copy is limited to in-frame clones, with some not included. The table shows over 55,000 clones, with around 86% occurring only once. The specimen was blood, collected before dendritic cell vaccination. Source of these receptors: a human donor with glioblastoma.

V usage is TRBV27 and J usage is TRBJ2-2, with unresolved D. Germline lookup yields CDR1 MNHEY and CDR2 SMNVEV (reference sequence). The CDR3 runs 12 residues. V gave up 7 bases and J gave up 4 bases, with 7 bases separating them. The CDR3 here is CASTSFTGELFF. CDR3 in DNA: TGTGCCAGCACTTCGTTCACCGGGGAGCTGTTTTTT.

The V call is TRBV30, the J call TRBJ1-2; D gene ambiguous. The germline gives CDR1 GTSNPN, CDR2 SVGIG (reference sequence). Between the trimmed V and J ends, which lost 0 bases and 3 bases, there was a span of 11 bases. There are 14 residues in the CDR3. The CDR3 nucleotides are TGTGCCTGGAGTGTACCTAACGCTGACTATGGCTACACCTTC. This sequence encodes CAWSVPNADYGYTF.

This chain joins TRBV6-1 and TRBJ1-3; D remains ambiguous. The CDR3 runs to 16 residues. Germline V gene lookup returns CDR1 MNHNS and CDR2 SASEGT. V shed 0 bases and J shed 1 base, with 10 bases lying between them. DNA of the CDR3: TGTGCCAGCAGTGAAGCGAGTCCCGAGTCTGGAAACACCATATATTTT. Its protein is CASSEASPESGNTIYF.

The rearrangement joins TRBV19 to TRBJ1-5; D gene unclear. The V gene's germline CDR1 is LNHDA and CDR2 SQIVND (reference sequence). The CDR3 totals 15 residues. With 5 bases removed from V and 7 bases from J, the gap between germline ends came to 18 bases. CDR3 DNA: TGTGCCAGTAGTCCTACCCCCCCAGGCGGGCAGCCCCAGCATTTT. It encodes CASSPTPPGGQPQHF.